This record looks at one T cell receptor (beta chain) sequence and its context. Libraries were prepared by immunoSEQ multiplex PCR; TCRdb keeps only in-frame clonotypes and omits some of them. The sample lists 95,000 to 110,000 clones, approximately 84% occurring once. The germline V gene encodes CDR1 SGHTA and CDR2 FQGNSA. V was shortened by 1 base and J by 4 bases, with 7 bases between the two germline ends. The CDR3 is 13 residues long. The data were taken from a study of blood T cell repertoires in COVID-19. The sequence was collected from a human donor in a cohort sampled during active COVID-19. The sample comprised peripheral blood. This chain joins TRBV7-2 and TRBJ1-2, with no clear D. The DNA of the CDR3 is TGTGCCAGCAGCTTAGTGACAACCTATGGCTACACCTTC. Its translation is CASSLVTTYGYTF.